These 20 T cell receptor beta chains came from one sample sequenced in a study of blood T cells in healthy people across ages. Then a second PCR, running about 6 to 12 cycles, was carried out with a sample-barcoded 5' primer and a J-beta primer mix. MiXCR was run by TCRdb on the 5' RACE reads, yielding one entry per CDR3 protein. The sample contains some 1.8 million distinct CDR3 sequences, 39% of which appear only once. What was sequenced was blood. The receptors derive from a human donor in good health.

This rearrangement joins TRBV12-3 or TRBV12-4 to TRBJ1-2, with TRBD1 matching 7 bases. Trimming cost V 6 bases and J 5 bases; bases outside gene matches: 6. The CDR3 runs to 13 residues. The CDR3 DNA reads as TGTGCCAGCAGGCGGGACAGCCTTTATGGCTACACCTTC. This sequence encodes CASRRDSLYGYTF.

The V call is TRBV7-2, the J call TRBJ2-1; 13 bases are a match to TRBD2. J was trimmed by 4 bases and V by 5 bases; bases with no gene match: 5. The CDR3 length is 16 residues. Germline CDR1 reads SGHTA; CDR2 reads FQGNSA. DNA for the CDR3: TGTGCCAGCAGCCCCGGACTAGCGGGGGTGTACAATGAGCAGTTCTTC. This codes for CASSPGLAGVYNEQFF.

The CDR3 coding sequence is TGTGCCAGCAGCCAGGAGCGGGGGGAGTACAATGAGCAGTTCTTC. It codes for CASSQERGEYNEQFF. The V and J genes are TRBV7-3 and TRBJ2-1; 9 positions match TRBD2. V was clipped by 5 bases and J by 4 bases; unmatched bases: 6. This CDR3 region has 15 residues. Germline CDR1 SGHTA, CDR2 FQGTGA.

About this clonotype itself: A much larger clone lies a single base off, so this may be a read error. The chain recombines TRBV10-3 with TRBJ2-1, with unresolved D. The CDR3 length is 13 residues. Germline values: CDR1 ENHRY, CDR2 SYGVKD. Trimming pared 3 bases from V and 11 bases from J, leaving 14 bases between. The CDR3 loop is CAISEPFAHKQFF. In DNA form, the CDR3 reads TGTGCCATCAGTGAACCTTTCGCACATAAGCAGTTCTTC.

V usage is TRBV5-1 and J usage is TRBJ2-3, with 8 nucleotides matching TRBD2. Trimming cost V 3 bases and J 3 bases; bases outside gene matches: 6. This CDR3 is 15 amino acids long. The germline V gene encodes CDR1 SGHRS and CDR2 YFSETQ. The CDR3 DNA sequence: TGCGCCAGCAGCTCACGTAGCGGGGCGACAGATACGCAGTATTTT. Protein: CASSSRSGATDTQYF.

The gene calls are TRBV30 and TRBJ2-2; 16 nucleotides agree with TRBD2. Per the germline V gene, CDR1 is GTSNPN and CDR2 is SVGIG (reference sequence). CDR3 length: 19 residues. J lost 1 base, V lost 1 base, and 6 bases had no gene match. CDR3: CAWSAVGLAGGRNTGELFF. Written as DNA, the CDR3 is TGTGCCTGGAGTGCCGTGGGACTAGCGGGGGGGCGGAACACCGGGGAGCTGTTTTTT. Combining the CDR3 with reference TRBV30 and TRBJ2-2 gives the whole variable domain SQTIHQWPATLVQPVGSPLSLECTVEGTSNPNLYWYRQAAGRGLQLLFYSVGIGQISSEVPQNLSASRPQDRQFILSSKKLLLSDSGFYLCAWSAVGLAGGRNTGELFFGEGSRLTVL.

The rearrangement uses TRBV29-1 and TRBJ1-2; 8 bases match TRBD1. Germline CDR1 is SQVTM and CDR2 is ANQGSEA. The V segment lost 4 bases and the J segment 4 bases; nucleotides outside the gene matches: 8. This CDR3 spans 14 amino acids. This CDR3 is CSVATHDRGYGYTF. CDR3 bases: TGCAGCGTTGCCACGCATGACAGGGGCTATGGCTACACCTTC.

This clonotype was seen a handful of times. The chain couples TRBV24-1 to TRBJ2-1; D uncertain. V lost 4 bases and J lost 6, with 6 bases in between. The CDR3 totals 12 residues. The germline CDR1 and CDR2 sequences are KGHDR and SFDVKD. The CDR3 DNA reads TGTGCCACCAGTGAACGCTTCAATGAGCAGTTCTTC. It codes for CATSERFNEQFF.

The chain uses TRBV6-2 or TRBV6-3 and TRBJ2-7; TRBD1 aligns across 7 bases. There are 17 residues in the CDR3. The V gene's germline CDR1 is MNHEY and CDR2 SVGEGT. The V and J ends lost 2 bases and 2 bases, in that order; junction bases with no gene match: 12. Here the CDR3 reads CASSYPFGQAPTYEQYF. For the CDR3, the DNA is TGTGCCAGCAGTTACCCCTTCGGACAGGCTCCCACCTACGAGCAGTACTTC.

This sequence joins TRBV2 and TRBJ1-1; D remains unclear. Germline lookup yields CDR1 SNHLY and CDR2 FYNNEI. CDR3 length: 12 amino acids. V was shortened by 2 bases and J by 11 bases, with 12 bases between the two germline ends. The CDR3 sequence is CASSEQVGGAFF. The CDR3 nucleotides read TGTGCCAGCAGTGAACAAGTCGGTGGGGCTTTCTTT.

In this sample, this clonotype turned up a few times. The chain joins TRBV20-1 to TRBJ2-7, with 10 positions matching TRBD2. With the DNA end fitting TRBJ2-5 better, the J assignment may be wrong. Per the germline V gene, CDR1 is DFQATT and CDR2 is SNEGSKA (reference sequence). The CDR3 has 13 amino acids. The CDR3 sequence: CSGVLAGLETQYF. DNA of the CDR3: TGCAGTGGTGTACTAGCGGGGTTGGAGACCCAGTACTTC.

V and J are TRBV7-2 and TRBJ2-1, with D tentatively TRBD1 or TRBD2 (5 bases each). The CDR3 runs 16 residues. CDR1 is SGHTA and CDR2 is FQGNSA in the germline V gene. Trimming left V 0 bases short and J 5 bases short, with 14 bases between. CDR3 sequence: CASSLAIGGLDNEQFF. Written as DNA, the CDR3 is TGTGCCAGCAGCTTAGCGATTGGGGGTCTTGACAATGAGCAGTTCTTC.

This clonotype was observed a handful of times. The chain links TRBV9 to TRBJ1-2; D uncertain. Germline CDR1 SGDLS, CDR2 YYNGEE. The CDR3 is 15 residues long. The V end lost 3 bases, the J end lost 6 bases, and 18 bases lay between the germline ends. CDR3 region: CASSARAITSDGYTF. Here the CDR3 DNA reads TGTGCCAGCAGCGCCCGGGCCATAACGTCGGATGGCTACACCTTC.

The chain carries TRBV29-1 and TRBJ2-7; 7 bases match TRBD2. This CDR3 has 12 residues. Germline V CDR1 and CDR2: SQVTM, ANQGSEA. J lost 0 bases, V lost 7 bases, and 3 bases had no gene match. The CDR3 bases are TGCAGCGCCGGGGGGTTCTCCTACGAGCAGTACTTC. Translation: CSAGGFSYEQYF.

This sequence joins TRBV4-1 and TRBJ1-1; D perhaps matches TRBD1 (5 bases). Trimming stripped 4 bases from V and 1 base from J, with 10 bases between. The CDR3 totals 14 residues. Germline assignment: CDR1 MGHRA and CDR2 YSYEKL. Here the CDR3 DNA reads TGCGCCAGCAGCCCTGTAGGGGCGAACACTGAAGCTTTCTTT. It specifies CASSPVGANTEAFF.

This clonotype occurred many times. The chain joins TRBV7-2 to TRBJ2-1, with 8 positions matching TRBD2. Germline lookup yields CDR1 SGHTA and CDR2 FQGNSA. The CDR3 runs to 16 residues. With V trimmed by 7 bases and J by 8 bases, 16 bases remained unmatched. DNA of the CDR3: TGTGCCAGCACCCCATCCCCACCGGGGGGGCCTGATGAGCAGTTCTTC. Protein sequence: CASTPSPPGGPDEQFF.

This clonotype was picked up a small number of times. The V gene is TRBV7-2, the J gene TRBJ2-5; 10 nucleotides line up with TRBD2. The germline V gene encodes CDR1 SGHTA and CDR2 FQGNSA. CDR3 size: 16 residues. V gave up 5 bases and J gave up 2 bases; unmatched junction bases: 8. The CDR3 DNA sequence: TGTGCCAGCAGCCTAGAGCCTAGCGGGGGACAAGAGACCCAGTACTTC. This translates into CASSLEPSGGQETQYF.

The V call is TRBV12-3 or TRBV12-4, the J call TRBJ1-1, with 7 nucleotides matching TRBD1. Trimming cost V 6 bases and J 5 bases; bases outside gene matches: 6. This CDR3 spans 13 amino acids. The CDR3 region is CASSPTGQTEAFF. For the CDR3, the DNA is TGTGCCAGCAGCCCGACAGGGCAAACTGAAGCTTTCTTT.

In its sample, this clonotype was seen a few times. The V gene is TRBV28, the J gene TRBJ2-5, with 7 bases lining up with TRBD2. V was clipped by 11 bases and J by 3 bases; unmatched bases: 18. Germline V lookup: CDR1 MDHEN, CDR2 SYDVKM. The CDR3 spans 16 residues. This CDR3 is CAVQSSPGGGKETQYF. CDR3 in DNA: TGTGCCGTCCAAAGCTCCCCGGGCGGGGGAAAAGAGACCCAGTACTTC.

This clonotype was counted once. The CDR3 DNA is TGTGCCACCTTACAGGGGGCAACAGATACGCAGTATTTT. It translates to CATLQGATDTQYF. The rearrangement joins TRBV10-3 to TRBJ2-3; 9 nucleotides agree with TRBD1. CDR3 length: 13 amino acids. Trimming removed 10 bases from V and 3 bases from J; junction bases left unmatched: 5. Per the germline V gene, CDR1 is ENHRY and CDR2 is SYGVKD.